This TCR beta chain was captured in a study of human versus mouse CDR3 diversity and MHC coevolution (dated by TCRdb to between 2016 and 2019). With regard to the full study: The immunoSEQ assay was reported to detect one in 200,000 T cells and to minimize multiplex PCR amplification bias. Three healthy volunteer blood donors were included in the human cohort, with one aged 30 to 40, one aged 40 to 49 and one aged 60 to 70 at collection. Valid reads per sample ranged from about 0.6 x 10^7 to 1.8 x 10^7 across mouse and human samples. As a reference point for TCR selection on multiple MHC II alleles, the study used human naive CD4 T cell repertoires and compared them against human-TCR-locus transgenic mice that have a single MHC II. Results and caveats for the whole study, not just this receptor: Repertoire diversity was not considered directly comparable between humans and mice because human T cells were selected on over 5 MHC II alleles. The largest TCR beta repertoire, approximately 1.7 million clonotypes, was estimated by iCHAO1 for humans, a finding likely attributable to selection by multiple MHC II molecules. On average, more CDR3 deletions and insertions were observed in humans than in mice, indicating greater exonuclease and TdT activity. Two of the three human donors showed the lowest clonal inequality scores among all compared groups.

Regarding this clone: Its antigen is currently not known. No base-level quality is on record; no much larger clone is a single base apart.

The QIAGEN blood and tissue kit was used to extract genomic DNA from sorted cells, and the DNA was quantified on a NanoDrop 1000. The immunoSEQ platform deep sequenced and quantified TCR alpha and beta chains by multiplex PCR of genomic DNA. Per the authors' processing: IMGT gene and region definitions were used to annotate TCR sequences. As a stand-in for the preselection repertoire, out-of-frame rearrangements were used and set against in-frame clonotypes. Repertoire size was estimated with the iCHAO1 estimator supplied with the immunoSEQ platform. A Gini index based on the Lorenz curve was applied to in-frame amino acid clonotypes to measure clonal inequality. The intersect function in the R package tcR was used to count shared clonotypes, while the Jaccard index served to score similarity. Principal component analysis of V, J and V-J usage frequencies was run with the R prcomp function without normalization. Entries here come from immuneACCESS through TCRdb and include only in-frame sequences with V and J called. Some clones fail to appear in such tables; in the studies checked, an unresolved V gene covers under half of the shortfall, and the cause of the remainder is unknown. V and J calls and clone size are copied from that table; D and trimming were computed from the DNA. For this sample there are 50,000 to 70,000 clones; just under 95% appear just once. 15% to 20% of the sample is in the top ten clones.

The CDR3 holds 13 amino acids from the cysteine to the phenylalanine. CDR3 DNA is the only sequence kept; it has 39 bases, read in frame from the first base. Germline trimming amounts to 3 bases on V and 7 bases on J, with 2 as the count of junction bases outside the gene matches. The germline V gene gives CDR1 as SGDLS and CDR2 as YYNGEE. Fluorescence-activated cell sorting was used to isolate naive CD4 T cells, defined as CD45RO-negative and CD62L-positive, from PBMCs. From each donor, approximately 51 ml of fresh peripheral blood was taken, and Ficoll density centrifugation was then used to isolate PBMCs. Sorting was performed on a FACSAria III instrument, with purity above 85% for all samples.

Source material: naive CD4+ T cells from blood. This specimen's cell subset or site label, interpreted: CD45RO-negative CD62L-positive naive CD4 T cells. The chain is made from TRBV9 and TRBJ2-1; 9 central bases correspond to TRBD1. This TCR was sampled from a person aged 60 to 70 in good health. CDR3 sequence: CASSAGQGNEQFF. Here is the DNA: TGTGCCAGCAGCGCAGGACAGGGGAATGAGCAGTTCTTC.